This T cell receptor (beta chain) was captured in a study of T cell responses to AZD1222 COVID-19 vaccine. Looking at the study overall: Pooled in the analysis were second doses at about 4 or about 12 weeks. The study, taken as a whole, reports: Two AZD1222 doses significantly raised spike-specific TCR breadth and depth over controls. Donors were mostly white British, more females; clonal diversity possibly underestimated.

Repertoires were generated with immunoSEQ multiplex PCR, while TCRdb's copy carries only in-frame clones and drops some. The profile shows some 89,000 clones, roughly 90% of them singletons. For this clone: What it binds is unknown.

CDR1 is MNHEY and CDR2 is SVGAGI in the germline V gene. The ends lost 5 bases at V and 5 bases at J; junction bases unmatched: 9. This CDR3 contains 15 residues. The sample consisted of peripheral blood, taken on day 0 of AZD1222 vaccination. V is TRBV6-5 and J is TRBJ2-5; TRBD2 matches at 9 bases. This receptor was identified in an adult in good health. The CDR3 reads CASSSSAGGLETQYF. CDR3 bases: TGTGCCAGCAGTAGCTCGGCGGGGGGGTTGGAGACCCAGTACTTC.